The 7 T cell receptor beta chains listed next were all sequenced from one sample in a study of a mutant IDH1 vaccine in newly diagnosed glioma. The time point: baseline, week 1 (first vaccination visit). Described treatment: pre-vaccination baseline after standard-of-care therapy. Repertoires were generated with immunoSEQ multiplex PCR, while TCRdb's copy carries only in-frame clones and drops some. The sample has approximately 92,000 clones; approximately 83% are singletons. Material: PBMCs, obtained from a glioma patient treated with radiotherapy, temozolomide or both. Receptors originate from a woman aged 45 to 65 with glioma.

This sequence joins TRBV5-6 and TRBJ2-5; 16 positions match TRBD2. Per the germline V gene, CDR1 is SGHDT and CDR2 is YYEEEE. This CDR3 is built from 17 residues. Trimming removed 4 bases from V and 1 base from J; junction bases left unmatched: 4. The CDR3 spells CASSPGLAGGPQETQYF. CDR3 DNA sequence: TGTGCCAGCAGCCCGGGACTAGCGGGGGGGCCCCAAGAGACCCAGTACTTC. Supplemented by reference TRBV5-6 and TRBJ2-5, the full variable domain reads DAGVTQSPTHLIKTRGQQVTLRCSPKSGHDTVSWYQQALGQGPQFIFQYYEEEERQRGNFPDRFSGHQFPNYSSELNVNALLLGDSALYLCASSPGLAGGPQETQYFGPGTRLLVL.

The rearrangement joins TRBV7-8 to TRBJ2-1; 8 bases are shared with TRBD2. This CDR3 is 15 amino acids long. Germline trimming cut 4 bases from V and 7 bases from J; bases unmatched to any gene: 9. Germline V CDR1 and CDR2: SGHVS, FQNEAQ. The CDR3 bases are TGTGCCAGCAGCTCACCGGGACTAGGCGGGAATGAGCAGTTCTTC. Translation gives CASSSPGLGGNEQFF.

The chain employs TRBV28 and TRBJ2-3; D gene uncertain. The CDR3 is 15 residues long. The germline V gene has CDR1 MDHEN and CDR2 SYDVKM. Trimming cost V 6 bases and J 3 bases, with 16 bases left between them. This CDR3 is CASREQRRPTDTQYF. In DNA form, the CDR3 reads TGTGCCAGCAGAGAACAACGAAGGCCAACAGATACGCAGTATTTT.

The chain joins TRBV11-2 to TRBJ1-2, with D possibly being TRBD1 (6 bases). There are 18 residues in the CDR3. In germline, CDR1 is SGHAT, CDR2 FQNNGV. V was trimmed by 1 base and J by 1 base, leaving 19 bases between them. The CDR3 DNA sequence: TGTGCCAGCAGCTTAGTTGGGGGGGCCCATACACTTAACTATGGCTACACCTTC. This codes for CASSLVGGAHTLNYGYTF. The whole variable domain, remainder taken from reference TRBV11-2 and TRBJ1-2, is EAGVAQSPRYKIIEKRQSVAFWCNPISGHATLYWYQQILGQGPKLLIQFQNNGVVDDSQLPKDRFSAERLKGVDSTLKIQPAKLEDSAVYLCASSLVGGAHTLNYGYTFGSGTRLTVV.

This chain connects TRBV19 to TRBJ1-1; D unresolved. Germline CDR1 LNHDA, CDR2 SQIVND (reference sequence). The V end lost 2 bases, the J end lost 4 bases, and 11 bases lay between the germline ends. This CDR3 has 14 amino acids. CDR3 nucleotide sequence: TGTGCCAGTAGTATACTTCCAGAGGGCACTGAAGCTTTCTTT. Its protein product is CASSILPEGTEAFF.

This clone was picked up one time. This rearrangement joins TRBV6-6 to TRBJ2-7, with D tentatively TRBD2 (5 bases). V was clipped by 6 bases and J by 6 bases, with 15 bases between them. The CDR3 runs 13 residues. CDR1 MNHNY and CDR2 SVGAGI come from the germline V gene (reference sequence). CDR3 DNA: TGTGCCAGCAGCCCCGGGCCCGGACTCGAGCAGTACTTC. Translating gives CASSPGPGLEQYF.

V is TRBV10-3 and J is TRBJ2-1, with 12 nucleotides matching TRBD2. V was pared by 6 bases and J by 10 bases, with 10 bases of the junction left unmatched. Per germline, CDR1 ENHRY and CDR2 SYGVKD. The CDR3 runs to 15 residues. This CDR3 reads CAIRVLAGGPREQFF. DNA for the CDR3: TGTGCCATCAGAGTACTAGCGGGGGGCCCTCGGGAGCAGTTCTTC.